This T cell receptor (beta chain) was observed in a study of neurological immune-mediated disorders. This CDR3 has 13 amino acids. V dropped 6 bases and J dropped 5 bases, with 13 bases sitting between them. In TCRdb, the 5' RACE reads were re-called with MiXCR into one record per CDR3 protein. The table records 35,000 or so distinct CDR3 sequences, under 4% of them present only once. In the case of this clonotype: A read error may be the cause here, since a much bigger clone is one base away. This CDR3 fails to terminate in the conserved phenylalanine or tryptophan, so it likely reflects a read error.

The time point: longitudinal time-point 1 (baseline). Unsorted libraries were prepared from 2 million PBMCs held at -80 C. The V gene is TRBV12-3 or TRBV12-4, the J gene TRBJ2-5, with D maybe TRBD1 (6 bases). The clonotype originates from an older woman with multiple sclerosis. The sample comprised PBMCs. The CDR3 spells CASRRGIRETQYI. In nucleotides, the CDR3 is TGTGCCAGCAGGAGGGGGATACGGGAGACCCAGTACATC.